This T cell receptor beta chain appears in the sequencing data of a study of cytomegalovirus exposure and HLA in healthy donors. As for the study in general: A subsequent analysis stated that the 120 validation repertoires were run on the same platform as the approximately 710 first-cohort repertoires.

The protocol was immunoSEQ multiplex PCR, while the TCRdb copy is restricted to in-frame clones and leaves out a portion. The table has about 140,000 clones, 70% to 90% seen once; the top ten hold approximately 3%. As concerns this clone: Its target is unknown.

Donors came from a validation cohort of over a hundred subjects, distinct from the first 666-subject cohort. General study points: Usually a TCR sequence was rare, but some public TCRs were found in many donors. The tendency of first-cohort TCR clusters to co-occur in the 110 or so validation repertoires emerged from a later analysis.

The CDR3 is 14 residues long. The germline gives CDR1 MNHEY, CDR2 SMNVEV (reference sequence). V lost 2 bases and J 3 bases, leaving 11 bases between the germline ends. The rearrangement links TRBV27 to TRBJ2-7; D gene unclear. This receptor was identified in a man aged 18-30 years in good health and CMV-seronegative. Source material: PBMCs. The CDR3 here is CASSLRPLGYEQYF. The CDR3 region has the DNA TGTGCCAGCAGTTTAAGACCCCTAGGCTACGAGCAGTACTTC.